A selection of T cell receptor beta chains follows, all from one sample in a study of Ad26.COV2.S vaccination and SARS-CoV-2 variants. TCRdb's copy holds only in-frame clones and misses some; the assay was immunoSEQ multiplex PCR. The table has 300,000 to 350,000 clones, roughly nine tenths seen once; the top ten hold 6.4%. Sequencing was performed on peripheral blood, taken in a trial of Ad26.COV2.S vaccine versus placebo. The origin of the receptors is a person between 18 and 59 years old who received the Ad26.COV2.S COVID-19 vaccine or a placebo. Both conserved end residues are part of each CDR3. D genes are given only for firm matches. Clone size is not always given. Where it is, it says once, few, many or a class for expanded clones.

D gene: NA
J gene: TRBJ1-4
V gene: TRBV30
clone size: NA
CDR3 DNA: TGTGCCTGGTGCCGGGAGGAGGAAAAACTGTTTTTT
CDR3 protein: CAWCREEEKLFF

D gene: NA
J gene: TRBJ2-7
V gene: TRBV20-1
clone size: NA
CDR3 DNA: TGCAGTGCCGTTTACGAGTACGAGCAGTACTTC
CDR3 protein: CSAVYEYEQYF

D gene: NA
J gene: TRBJ2-2
V gene: TRBV7-3
clone size: NA
CDR3 DNA: TGTGCCAGCAGCCTTAACCCGGGACACTCGAACACCGGGGAGCTGTTTTTT
CDR3 protein: CASSLNPGHSNTGELFF

D gene: NA
J gene: TRBJ1-1
V gene: TRBV5-4
clone size: NA
CDR3 DNA: TGTGCCAGCAGCCGAAGGGGGGGAGACACTGAAGCTTTCTTT
CDR3 protein: CASSRRGGDTEAFF

D gene: TRBD1
J gene: TRBJ2-7
V gene: TRBV28
clone size: few
CDR3 DNA: TGTGCCAGCAGTTTAATGGGGACAGGAGACCACGAGCAGTACTTC
CDR3 protein: CASSLMGTGDHEQYF

D gene: NA
J gene: TRBJ1-1
V gene: TRBV30
clone size: NA
CDR3 DNA: TGTGCCTGGAAGGCAGGGGCACTACGGGCTGAAGCTTTCTTT
CDR3 protein: CAWKAGALRAEAFF

D gene: NA
J gene: TRBJ2-7
V gene: TRBV28
clone size: NA
CDR3 DNA: TGTGCCAGCAGTTTTGCAGGGGGGTACGAGCAGTACTTC
CDR3 protein: CASSFAGGYEQYF

D gene: NA
J gene: TRBJ2-2
V gene: TRBV11-3
clone size: once
CDR3 DNA: TGTGCCAGCAGCAAGCAGAACACCGGGGAGCTGTTTTTT
CDR3 protein: CASSKQNTGELFF

D gene: TRBD1
J gene: TRBJ2-3
V gene: TRBV11-2
clone size: once
CDR3 DNA: TGTGCCAGCAGCTTACGGAACTTCGGCGGGACAGGGGGCCCAGATACGCAGTATTTT
CDR3 protein: CASSLRNFGGTGGPDTQYF

D gene: TRBD2
J gene: TRBJ2-6
V gene: TRBV5-4
clone size: NA
CDR3 DNA: TGTGCCAGCAGCTTTCAGGGACTAGCTCTATCTGGGGCCAACGTCCTGACTTTC
CDR3 protein: CASSFQGLALSGANVLTF

D gene: NA
J gene: TRBJ2-7
V gene: TRBV2
clone size: few
CDR3 DNA: TGTGCCAGCATCCCGGGACAACCCTACGAGCAGTACTTC
CDR3 protein: CASIPGQPYEQYF

D gene: NA
J gene: TRBJ2-1
V gene: TRBV30
clone size: NA
CDR3 DNA: TGTGCCTGGAGTAACGGGGGGCTATACAATGAGCAGTTCTTC
CDR3 protein: CAWSNGGLYNEQFF

D gene: NA
J gene: TRBJ1-6
V gene: TRBV6-5
clone size: NA
CDR3 DNA: TGTGCCAGCACCGACAATAATTCACCCCTCCACTTT
CDR3 protein: CASTDNNSPLHF

D gene: NA
J gene: TRBJ2-7
V gene: TRBV5-1
clone size: NA
CDR3 DNA: TGCGCCAGCAGCTCAGGACAGCCACCGAACGAGCAGTACTTC
CDR3 protein: CASSSGQPPNEQYF

D gene: TRBD1
J gene: TRBJ2-3
V gene: TRBV19
clone size: NA
CDR3 DNA: TGTGCCAGTAGGAGGGGGGACAGGGGGCGATCAGATACGCAGTATTTT
CDR3 protein: CASRRGDRGRSDTQYF

D gene: NA
J gene: TRBJ2-3
V gene: TRBV4-2
clone size: NA
CDR3 DNA: TGTGCCAGCAGCCAGGCTCTGGTGGGTACGCAGTATTTT
CDR3 protein: CASSQALVGTQYF

D gene: TRBD2
J gene: TRBJ2-1
V gene: TRBV18
clone size: NA
CDR3 DNA: TGTGCCAGCTCACCTCTTGGGCGGGAGGTCTACAATGAGCAGTTCTTC
CDR3 protein: CASSPLGREVYNEQFF

D gene: TRBD2
J gene: TRBJ2-7
V gene: TRBV7-2
clone size: NA
CDR3 DNA: TGTGCCAGCAGCTTTAATGGGCGAACATCCGGGGGGATTACCGAGCAGTACTTC
CDR3 protein: CASSFNGRTSGGITEQYF

D gene: NA
J gene: TRBJ2-5
V gene: TRBV28
clone size: NA
CDR3 DNA: TGTGCCAGCAGTCAGGGCGACCAAGAGACCCAGTACTTC
CDR3 protein: CASSQGDQETQYF

D gene: NA
J gene: TRBJ1-1
V gene: TRBV5-4
clone size: NA
CDR3 DNA: TGTGCCAGCAGCTTGTCTGGAGTCACTGAAGCTTTCTTT
CDR3 protein: CASSLSGVTEAFF

D gene: TRBD2
J gene: TRBJ2-7
V gene: TRBV7-3
clone size: NA
CDR3 DNA: TGTGCCAGCAGCCCCGGACTAGGAGGGGAGCAGTACTTC
CDR3 protein: CASSPGLGGEQYF

D gene: TRBD2
J gene: TRBJ2-5
V gene: TRBV3-1/TRBV3-2
clone size: NA
CDR3 DNA: TGTGCCAGCAGCCAAGAGATGGATCTAGCGGGACCCGAGACCCAGTACTTC
CDR3 protein: CASSQEMDLAGPETQYF